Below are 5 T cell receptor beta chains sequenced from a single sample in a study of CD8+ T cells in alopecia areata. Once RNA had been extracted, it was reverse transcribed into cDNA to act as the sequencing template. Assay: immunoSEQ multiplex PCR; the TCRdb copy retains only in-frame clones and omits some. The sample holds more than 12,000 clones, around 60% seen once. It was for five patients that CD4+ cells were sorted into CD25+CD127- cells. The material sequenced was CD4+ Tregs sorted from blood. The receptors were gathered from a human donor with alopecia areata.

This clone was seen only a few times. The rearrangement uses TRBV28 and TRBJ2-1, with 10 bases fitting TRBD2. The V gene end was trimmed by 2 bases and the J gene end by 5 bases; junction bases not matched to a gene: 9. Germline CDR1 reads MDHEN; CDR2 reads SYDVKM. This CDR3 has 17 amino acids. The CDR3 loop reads CASSLERSGRGDNEQFF. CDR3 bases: TGTGCCAGCAGTTTAGAGCGGAGCGGGAGGGGGGACAATGAGCAGTTCTTC.

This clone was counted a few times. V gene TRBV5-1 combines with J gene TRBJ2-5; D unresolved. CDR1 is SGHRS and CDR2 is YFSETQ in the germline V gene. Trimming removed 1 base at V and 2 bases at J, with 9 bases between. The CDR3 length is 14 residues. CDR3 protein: CASSLWGIQETQYF. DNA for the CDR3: TGCGCCAGCAGCTTGTGGGGAATTCAAGAGACCCAGTACTTC. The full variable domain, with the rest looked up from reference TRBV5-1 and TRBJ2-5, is KAGVTQTPRYLIKTRGQQVTLSCSPISGHRSVSWYQQTPGQGLQFLFEYFSETQRNKGNFPGRFSGRQFSNSRSEMNVSTLELGDSALYLCASSLWGIQETQYFGPGTRLLVL.

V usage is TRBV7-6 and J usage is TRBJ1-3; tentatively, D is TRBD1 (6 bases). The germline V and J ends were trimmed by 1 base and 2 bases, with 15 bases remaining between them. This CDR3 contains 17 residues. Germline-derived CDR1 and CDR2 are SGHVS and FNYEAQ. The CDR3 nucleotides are TGTGCCAGCAGCTTAGAAGTACGGGGGGCGCCTGGAAACACCATATATTTT. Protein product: CASSLEVRGAPGNTIYF.

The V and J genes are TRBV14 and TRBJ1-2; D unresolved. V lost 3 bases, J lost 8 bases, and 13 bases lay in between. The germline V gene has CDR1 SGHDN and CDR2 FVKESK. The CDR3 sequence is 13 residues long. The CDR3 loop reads CASSQDSRRGYTF. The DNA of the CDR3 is TGTGCCAGCAGCCAGGACTCAAGGAGGGGCTACACCTTC.

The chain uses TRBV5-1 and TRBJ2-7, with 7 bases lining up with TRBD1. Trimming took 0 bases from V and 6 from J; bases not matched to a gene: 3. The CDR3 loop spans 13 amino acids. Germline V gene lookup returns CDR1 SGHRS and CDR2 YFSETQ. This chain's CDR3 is CASSLGQGTEQYF. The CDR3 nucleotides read TGCGCCAGCAGCTTGGGACAGGGTACCGAGCAGTACTTC.